This note documents a single T cell receptor (beta chain) sequence. The specificity of this receptor is unknown. No base quality information exists; no much larger clone differs at one position. The data stem from a study of cytomegalovirus exposure and HLA in healthy donors (TCRdb year 2017). Regarding the study in general: According to an earlier analysis of 550 to 700 of the donors, about 180 million T cells yielded 120 million or so unique TCR beta sequences and about 300 Gb of sequence data. About 280 gigabases of sequencing data and some 85 million unique TCR sequences were included in an early release covering around 650 HLA-typed donors. Of the 300 to 500 genotyped donors, roughly 76% were placed in the genetic ancestry cluster associated with self-reported Caucasian donors. The study was designed to test whether signatures of past pathogen exposure could be identified by cataloging public T cell receptors. The study used immunosequencing to profile the T cell repertoires of 600 to 850 subjects and linked those repertoires to cytomegalovirus serostatus. A separate validation cohort of roughly 130 different subjects was used in addition to the approximately 700-subject first cohort. To predict cytomegalovirus infection status, the study combined high-throughput TCR immunosequencing, statistical association of individual TCRs with disease status, and machine learning. To study patterns of TCR occurrence, a later analysis re-analyzed previously published TCR beta repertoires from 550 to 800 donors and added high-resolution HLA genotyping. Rather than drawing on any new phenotypic data, the later analysis identified candidate immune exposures from TCR beta sequences and the way those sequences occurred across donors. In an earlier analysis of roughly 540 of the donors, high-throughput TCR beta sequencing was used to judge whether each TCR beta V gene segment behaved as functional or pseudogenic. Donor age, sex, ethnicity and CMV serostatus were compiled alongside the repertoire data. A later genetic analysis used genome-wide SNP genotypes for about 60% of the 666 donors, treating that subset as a discovery cohort. All discovery cohort repertoires had been generated using a single sequencing platform. HLA typing covered class I and class II loci at four-digit resolution. The number of donors typed differed by locus, with about 629-630 for A, B, C, DRB1 and DQB1, 522 for DQA1, over 600 for DPA1, and approximately 470 for DPB1. A handful of DR-DQ haplotypes were handled as single units for association and clustering because linkage in the cohort was strong. Among about 360 genotyped donors of the cohort, an average of approximately 230,000 unique TCR beta nucleotide sequences were sequenced per donor, 15% to 20% of them non-productive. Paper-wide results and their limitations: Because HLA typing was missing for some donors at each locus, association tests included only the typed subset. Only TCR beta chains were sequenced in this cohort, and the absence of alpha or paired-chain data limited detectable features. Presence/absence analyses assumed roughly uniform sequencing depth across donors, an assumption that may not hold. A further reported finding was that TCR beta sequences accurately predicted the HLA-A and HLA-B alleles for most subjects in the first cohort. In an earlier analysis of approximately 590 of the donors, most TCR beta V segments appeared in productive rearrangements about 90% or about 30% of the time, broadly matching IMGT annotations. In a later analysis, HLA-associated TCR beta chains showed more clonal expansion and lower generation probabilities than non-associated chains that were equally common. Immune exposure information for the cohort was limited to CMV serostatus. In a later genetic analysis, fewer N-insertions in productive TCRs were reported among donors in an Asian-associated ancestry cluster than the approximately 710-donor mean. A later analysis found that TCR association rates varied across HLA loci, with DRB1 alleles showing the most associated TCRs and HLA-C alleles the fewest. In vitro tests confirmed that three of the cytomegalovirus-associated TCR beta chains recognize cytomegalovirus antigens. The study listed 164 TCR beta chains as associated with cytomegalovirus. A later analysis associated around 16,000 TCR beta sequences with specific HLA alleles at a false discovery rate of 0.05. When HLA alleles, especially DR and DQ, strongly co-occurred, TCR associations were difficult to assign to individual alleles. Seventeen rarely observed V segments, including chromosome 9 orphons, were excluded from the earlier analysis of about 500 of the donors because counts were too low. According to the authors, the approach could potentially be generalized to other disease states and immunological phenotypes. Most TCR sequences were seen in very few donors, while some public TCRs were found in many individuals. An association between a missense DCLRE1C variant and V-gene and J-gene trimming of TCR beta chains was found in a later genetic analysis and replicated in an independent cohort. In both the original and validation cohorts, the classifier was reported to diagnose cytomegalovirus status with high specificity and sensitivity. In a later analysis, several top co-occurrence clusters were reported to appear linked to parvovirus B19, influenza, CMV and Epstein-Barr virus. A cluster of highly shared sequence variants was judged likely to represent a technical artifact of the sequencing pipeline. Correlated functional status among segregating V segments might be attributable to linkage disequilibrium, but an unknown experimental factor could not be ruled out. A later analysis found that most CMV-associated TCR beta chains appeared HLA-restricted, with HLA associations seemingly driven largely by CMV exposure.

Receptors were amplified or captured by the immunoSEQ multiplex PCR assay. For the multiplex PCR, a mixture combining 60 forward primers for TCR Vbeta segments and 13 reverse primers for TCR Jbeta segments was used. The CDR3 region of rearranged TCR beta genes was amplified from genomic DNA by a multiplex PCR assay. On the Illumina HiSeq System, the amplified TCR beta libraries were sequenced as 87-base-pair reads. From the authors' description of their analysis: A later analysis counted approximately 74 million unique TCR beta chains across the 650 to 800 repertoires, and around 9.9 million of these chains were shared by at least two donors. A nearest-neighbor algorithm error-corrected the raw reads and collapsed the reads into unique sequences, merging closely related sequences to remove PCR and sequencing errors. CDR3 sequences were aligned to IMGT reference sequences to assign V, D and J gene segments. For a sequence to be retained, at least a six-nucleotide match to both a V gene segment and a J gene segment was required. A rearrangement was called productive if the CDR3 had no stop codons and remained in frame with V and J, and every other rearrangement was called non-productive. CDR3 was defined according to IMGT convention as the region running from the second conserved V-encoded cysteine to the conserved J-encoded phenylalanine. Sequences without an unambiguous match to a single V gene segment were excluded from the earlier analysis of approximately 560 of the donors. An earlier analysis of approximately 590 of the donors classified V segments as functional when productive rearrangements were above 56.7% and as segregating when the standard deviation between donors was above 5%. A statistical classification framework was built to diagnose cytomegalovirus status from the catalog of TCR beta chain sequences. V and J gene assignment, in a later analysis, came from comparing TCR nucleotide sequences with IMGT/GENE-DB human TR gene sequences. Using the TCRdist pipeline, a later analysis assigned CDR3 sequences along with most-parsimonious VDJ recombination scenarios. In a later analysis, each TCR beta chain was defined by its CDR3 amino acid sequence together with its V-gene family, and reads without a unique V-gene family were excluded. A later analysis removed 592 highly shared, low-generation-probability nucleotide sequences to deal with suspected cross-contamination and a sequencing artifact. In a later analysis, a clonal expansion index was calculated for each public chain from normalized within-repertoire ranks of inferred template counts. In a later analysis, generation probabilities were computed using a VDJ recombination model fitted to out-of-frame rearrangements, and the results were checked against IGoR. In a later analysis, hypergeometric tests were used to score TCR-TCR, TCR-HLA and TCR-CMV co-occurrence, with a repertoire-size bias correction applied to TCR pairs. A later analysis estimated false discovery rates by permuting HLA or CMV assignments 20 times. In a later analysis, co-occurring TCRs were grouped using DBSCAN, and TCRdist sequence similarity was added for clustering within HLA-allele-positive subsets. For co-occurrence clustering, repertoires with fewer than 30,000 or more than 120,000 public chains were excluded, along with several repertoires with anomalous nucleotide sharing. TCRdb holds this immuneACCESS table with in-frame rearrangements only. Some clones are missing; in checked studies, unresolved V genes explain under half, and the rest has no known cause. Clonal size and the V and J genes are those of that table, whereas D and trimming came from the DNA. Across this sample there are approximately 85,000 clones, with less than 65% seen only once. The ten top clones hold 5.5% of the sample.

The cohort was made up of about 610 healthy bone marrow donors. Cohort members were all nominally healthy when sampled, although unrecorded immune exposures were likely present. The donor was CMV seropositive and belonged to the group of about 290 seropositive cohort members. A peripheral blood sample was collected from each donor, and TCR beta sequencing was performed on peripheral blood mononuclear cells. The Qiagen DNeasy Blood Extraction Kit was used to extract genomic DNA from the blood cell samples. The clonotype was recovered from a woman in her 30s in good health and CMV-seropositive. Sequencing was done on a sample of PBMCs.

The CDR3 in this case is CASSFSFTNYGYTF. The base sequence is TGTGCCAGCAGCTTCTCCTTTACTAACTATGGCTACACCTTC. This chain joins TRBV5-5 to TRBJ1-2, with the D gene call left open. A distance of 8 bases separates the germline ends of V and J, which lose 2 bases and 0 bases respectively. For CDR1 and CDR2, the germline V gene (reference sequence) lists SGHKS and YYEKEE. The CDR3 measures 14 amino acids from cysteine to phenylalanine. Only the CDR3 DNA is retained, 42 bases long and in frame from the first base.